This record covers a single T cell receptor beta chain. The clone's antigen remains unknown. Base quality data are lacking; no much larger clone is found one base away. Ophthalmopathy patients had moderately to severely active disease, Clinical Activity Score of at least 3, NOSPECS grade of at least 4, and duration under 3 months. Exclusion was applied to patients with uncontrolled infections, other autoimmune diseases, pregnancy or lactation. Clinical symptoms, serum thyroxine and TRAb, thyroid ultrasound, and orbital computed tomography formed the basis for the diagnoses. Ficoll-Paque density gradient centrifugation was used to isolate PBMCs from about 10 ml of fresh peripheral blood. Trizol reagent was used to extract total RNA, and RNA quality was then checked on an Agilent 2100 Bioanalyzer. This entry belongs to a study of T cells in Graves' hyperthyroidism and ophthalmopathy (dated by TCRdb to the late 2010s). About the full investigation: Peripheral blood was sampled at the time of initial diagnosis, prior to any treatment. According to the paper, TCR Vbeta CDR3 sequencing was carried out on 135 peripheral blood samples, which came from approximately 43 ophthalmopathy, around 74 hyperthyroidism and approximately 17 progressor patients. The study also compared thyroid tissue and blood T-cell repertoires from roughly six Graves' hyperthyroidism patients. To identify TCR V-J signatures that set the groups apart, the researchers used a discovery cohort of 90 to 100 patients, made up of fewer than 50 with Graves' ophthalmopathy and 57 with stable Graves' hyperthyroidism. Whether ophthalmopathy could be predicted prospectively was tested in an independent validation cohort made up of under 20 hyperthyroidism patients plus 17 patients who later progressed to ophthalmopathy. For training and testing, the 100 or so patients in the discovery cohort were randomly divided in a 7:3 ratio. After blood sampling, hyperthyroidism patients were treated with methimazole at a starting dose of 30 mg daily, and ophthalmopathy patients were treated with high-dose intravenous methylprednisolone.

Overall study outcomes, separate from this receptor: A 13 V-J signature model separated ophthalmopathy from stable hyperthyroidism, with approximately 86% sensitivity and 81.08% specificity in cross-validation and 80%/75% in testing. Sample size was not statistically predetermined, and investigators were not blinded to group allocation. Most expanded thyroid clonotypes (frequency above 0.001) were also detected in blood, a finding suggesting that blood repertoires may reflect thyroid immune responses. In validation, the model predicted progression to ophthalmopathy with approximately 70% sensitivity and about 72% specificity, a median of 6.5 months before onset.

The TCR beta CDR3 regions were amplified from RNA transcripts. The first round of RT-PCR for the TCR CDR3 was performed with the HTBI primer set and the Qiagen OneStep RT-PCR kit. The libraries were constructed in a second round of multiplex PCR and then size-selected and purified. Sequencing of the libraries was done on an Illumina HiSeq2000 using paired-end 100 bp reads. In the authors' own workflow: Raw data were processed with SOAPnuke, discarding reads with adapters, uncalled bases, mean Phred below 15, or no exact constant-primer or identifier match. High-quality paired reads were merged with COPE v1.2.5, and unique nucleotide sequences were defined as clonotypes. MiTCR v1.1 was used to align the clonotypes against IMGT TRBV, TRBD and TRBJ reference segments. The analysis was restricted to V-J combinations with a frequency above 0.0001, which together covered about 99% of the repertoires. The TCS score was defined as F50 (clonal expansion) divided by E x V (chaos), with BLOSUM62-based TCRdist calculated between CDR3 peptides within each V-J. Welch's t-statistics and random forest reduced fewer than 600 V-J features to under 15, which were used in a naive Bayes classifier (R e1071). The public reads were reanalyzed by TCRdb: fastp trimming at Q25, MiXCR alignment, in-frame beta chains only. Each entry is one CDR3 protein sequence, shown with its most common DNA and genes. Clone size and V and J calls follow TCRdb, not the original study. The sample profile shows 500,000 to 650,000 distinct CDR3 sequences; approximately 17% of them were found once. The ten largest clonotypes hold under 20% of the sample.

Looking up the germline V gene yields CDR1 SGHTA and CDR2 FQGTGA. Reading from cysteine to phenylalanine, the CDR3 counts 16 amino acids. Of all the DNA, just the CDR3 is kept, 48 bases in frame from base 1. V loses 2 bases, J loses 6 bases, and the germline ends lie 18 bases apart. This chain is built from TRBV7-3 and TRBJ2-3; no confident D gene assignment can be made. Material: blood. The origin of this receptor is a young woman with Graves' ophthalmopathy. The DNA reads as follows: TGTGCCAGCAGCTTAGGGTTAAGGCCTGATGCGGATACGCAGTATTTT. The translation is CASSLGLRPDADTQYF. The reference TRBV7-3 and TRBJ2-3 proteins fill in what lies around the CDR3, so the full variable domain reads GAGVSQTPSNKVTEKGKYVELRCDPISGHTALYWYRQSLGQGPEFLIYFQGTGAADDSGLPNDRFFAVRPEGSVSTLKIQRTERGDSAVYLCASSLGLRPDADTQYFGPGTRLTVL.